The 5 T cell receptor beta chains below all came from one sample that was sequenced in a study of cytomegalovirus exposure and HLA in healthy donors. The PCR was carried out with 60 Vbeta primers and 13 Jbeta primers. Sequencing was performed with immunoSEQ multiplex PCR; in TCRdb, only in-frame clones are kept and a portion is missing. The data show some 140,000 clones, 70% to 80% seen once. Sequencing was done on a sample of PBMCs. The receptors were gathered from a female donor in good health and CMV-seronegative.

The CDR3: CASSLSPGQPQHF. CDR3 bases: TGTGCCAGCTCACTATCGCCCGGTCAGCCCCAGCATTTT. The gene calls are TRBV18 and TRBJ1-5; D ambiguous. V was cut by 4 bases and J by 6 bases, with 10 bases left in between. CDR3 length equals 13 residues. Germline values: CDR1 KGHSH, CDR2 LQKENI.

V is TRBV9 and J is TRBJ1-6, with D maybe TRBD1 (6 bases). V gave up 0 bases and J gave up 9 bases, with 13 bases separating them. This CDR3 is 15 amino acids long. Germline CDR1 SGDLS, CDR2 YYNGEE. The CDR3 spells CASSVVQGKTSPLHF. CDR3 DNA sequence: TGTGCCAGCAGCGTAGTTCAGGGGAAGACTTCACCCCTCCACTTT.

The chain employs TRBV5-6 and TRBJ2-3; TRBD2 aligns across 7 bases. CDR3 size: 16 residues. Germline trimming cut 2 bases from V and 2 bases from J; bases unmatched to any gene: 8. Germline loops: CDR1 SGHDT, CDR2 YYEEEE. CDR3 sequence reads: CASSFLGREVTDTQYF. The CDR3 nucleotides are TGTGCCAGCAGCTTCCTTGGACGGGAGGTCACAGATACGCAGTATTTT.

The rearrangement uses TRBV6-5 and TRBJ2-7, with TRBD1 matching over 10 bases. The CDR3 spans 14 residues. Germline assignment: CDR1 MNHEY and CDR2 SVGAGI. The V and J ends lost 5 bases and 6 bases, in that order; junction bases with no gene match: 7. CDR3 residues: CASSGQWDRGEQYF. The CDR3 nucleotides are TGTGCCAGCAGTGGGCAGTGGGACAGGGGCGAGCAGTACTTC.

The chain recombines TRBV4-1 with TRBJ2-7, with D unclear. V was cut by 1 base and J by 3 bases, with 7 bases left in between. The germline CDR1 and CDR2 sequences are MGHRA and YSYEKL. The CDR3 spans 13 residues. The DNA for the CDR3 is TGCGCCAGCAGCCAAGGAACCGGCTACGAGCAGTACTTC. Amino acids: CASSQGTGYEQYF.